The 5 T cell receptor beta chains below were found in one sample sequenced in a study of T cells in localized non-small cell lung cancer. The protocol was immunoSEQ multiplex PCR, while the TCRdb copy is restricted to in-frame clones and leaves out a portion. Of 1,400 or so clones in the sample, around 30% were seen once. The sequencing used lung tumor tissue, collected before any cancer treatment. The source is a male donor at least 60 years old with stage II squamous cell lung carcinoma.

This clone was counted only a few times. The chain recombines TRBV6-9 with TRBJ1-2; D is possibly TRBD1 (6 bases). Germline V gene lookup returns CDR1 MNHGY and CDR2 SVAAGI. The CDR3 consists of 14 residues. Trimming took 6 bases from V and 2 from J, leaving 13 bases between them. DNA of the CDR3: TGTGCCAGCAGGTCCCAAGGGGGAAACTATGGCTACACCTTC. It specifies CASRSQGGNYGYTF.

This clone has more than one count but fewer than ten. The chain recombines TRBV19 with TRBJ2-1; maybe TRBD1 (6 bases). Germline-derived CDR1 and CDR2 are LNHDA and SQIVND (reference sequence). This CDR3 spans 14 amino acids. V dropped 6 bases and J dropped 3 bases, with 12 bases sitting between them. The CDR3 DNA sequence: TGTGCCAGTAGCTTGAGACAGGTCTACAATGAGCAGTTCTTC. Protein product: CASSLRQVYNEQFF.

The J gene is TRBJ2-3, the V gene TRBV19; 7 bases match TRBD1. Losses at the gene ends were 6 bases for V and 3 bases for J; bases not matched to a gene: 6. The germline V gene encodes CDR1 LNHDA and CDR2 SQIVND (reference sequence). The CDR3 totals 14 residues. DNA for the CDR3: TGTGCCAGTAGCGCGGACAGGAGGACAGATACGCAGTATTTT. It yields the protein CASSADRRTDTQYF.

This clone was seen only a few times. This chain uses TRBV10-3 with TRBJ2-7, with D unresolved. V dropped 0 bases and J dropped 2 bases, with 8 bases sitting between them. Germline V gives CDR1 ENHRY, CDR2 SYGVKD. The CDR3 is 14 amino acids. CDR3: CAISESFSAYEQYF. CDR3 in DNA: TGTGCCATCAGTGAGTCGTTCTCAGCCTACGAGCAGTACTTC.

DNA of the CDR3: TGTGCCAGTTCATCGGGACTTTCCTCTGGGGCCAACGTCCTGACTTTC. This gives the protein CASSSGLSSGANVLTF. The gene calls are TRBV18 and TRBJ2-6, with D maybe TRBD2 (6 bases). V lost 9 bases to trimming and J lost 0 bases, with 15 bases between them. This CDR3 is 16 amino acids long. Germline assignment: CDR1 KGHSH and CDR2 LQKENI.